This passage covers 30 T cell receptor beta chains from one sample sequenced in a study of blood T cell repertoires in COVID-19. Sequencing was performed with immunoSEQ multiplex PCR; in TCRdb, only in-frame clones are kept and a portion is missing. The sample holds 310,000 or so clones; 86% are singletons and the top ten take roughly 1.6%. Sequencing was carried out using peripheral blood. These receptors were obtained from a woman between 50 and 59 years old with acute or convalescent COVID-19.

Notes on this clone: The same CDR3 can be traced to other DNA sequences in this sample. The CDR3 coding sequence is TGTGCCAGCAGCGTAGGTGGCAGCGCCTACAATGAGCAGTTCTTC. This translates into CASSVGGSAYNEQFF. The rearrangement links TRBV9 to TRBJ2-1, with no clear D. V lost 0 bases and J lost 2, with 9 bases in between. The length of the CDR3 is 15 residues. Germline assignment: CDR1 SGDLS and CDR2 YYNGEE.

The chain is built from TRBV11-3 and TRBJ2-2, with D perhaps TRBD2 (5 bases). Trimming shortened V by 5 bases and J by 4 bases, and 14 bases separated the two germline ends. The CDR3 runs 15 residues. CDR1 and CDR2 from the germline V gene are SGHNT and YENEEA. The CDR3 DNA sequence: TGTGCCAGCAGCCCCCGGGGAGCGTCCACCGGGGAGCTGTTTTTT. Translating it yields CASSPRGASTGELFF.

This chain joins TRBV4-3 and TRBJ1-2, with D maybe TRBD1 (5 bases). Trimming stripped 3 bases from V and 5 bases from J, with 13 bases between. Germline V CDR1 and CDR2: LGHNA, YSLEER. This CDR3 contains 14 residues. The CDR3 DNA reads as TGCGCCAGCAGCCATGGGGCGGGGACTTATGGCTACACCTTC. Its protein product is CASSHGAGTYGYTF.

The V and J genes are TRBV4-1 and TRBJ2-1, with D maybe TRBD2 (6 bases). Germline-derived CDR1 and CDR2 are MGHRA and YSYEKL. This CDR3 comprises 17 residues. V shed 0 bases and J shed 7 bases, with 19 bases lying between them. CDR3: CASSQEVRGNTANEQFF. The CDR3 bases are TGCGCCAGCAGCCAAGAAGTACGGGGGAACACTGCGAATGAGCAGTTCTTC.

As DNA, the CDR3 is TGTGCCACCAGTGGGAGATTGGGTAGCAATCAGCCCCAGCATTTT. This encodes CATSGRLGSNQPQHF. The chain carries TRBV24-1 and TRBJ1-5; D uncertain. Per the germline V gene, CDR1 is KGHDR and CDR2 is SFDVKD. The V and J ends lost 5 bases and 0 bases respectively, with 10 bases between them. The CDR3 is made up of 15 amino acids.

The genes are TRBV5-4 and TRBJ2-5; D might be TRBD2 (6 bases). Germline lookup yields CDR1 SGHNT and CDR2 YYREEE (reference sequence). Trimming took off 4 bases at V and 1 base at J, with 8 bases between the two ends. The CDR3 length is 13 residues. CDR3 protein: CASSQGLQETQYF. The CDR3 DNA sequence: TGTGCCAGCAGCCAGGGACTCCAAGAGACCCAGTACTTC.

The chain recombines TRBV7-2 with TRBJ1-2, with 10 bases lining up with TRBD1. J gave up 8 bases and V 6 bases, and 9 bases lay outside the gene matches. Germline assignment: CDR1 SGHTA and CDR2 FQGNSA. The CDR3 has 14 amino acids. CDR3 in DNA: TGTGCCAGCAGTACTAGACAGGGGGCGTTAGGCTACACCTTC. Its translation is CASSTRQGALGYTF.

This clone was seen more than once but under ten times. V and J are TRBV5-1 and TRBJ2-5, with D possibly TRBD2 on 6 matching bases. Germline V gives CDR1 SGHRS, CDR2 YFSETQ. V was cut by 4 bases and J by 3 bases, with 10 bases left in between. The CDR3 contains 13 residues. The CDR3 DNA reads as TGCGCCAGCAGCACACTAGCAGAAGAGACCCAGTACTTC. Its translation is CASSTLAEETQYF.

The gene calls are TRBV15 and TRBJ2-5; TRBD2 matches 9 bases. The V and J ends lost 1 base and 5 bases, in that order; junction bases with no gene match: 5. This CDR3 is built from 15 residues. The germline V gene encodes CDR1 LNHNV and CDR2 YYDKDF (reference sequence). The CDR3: CATSRVAGVFETQYF. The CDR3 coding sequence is TGTGCCACCAGCAGAGTAGCGGGAGTTTTCGAGACCCAGTACTTC. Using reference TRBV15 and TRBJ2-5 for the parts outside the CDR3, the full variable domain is DAMVIQNPRYQVTQFGKPVTLSCSQTLNHNVMYWYQQKSSQAPKLLFHYYDKDFNNEADTPDNFQSRRPNTSFCFLDIRSPGLGDTAMYLCATSRVAGVFETQYFGPGTRLLVL.

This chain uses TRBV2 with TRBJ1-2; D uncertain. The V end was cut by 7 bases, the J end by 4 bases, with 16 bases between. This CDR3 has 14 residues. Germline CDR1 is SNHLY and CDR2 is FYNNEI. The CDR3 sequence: CASTPVVIAYGYTF. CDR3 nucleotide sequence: TGTGCCAGCACCCCAGTAGTAATAGCCTATGGCTACACCTTC. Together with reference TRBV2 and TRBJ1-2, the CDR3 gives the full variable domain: EPEVTQTPSHQVTQMGQEVILRCVPISNHLYFYWYRQILGQKVEFLVSFYNNEISEKSEIFDDQFSVERPDGSNFTLKIRSTKLEDSAMYFCASTPVVIAYGYTFGSGTRLTVV.

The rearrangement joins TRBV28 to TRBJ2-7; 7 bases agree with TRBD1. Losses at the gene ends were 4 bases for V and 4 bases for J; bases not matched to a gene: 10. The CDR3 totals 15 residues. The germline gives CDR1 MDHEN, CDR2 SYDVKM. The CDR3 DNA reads TGTGCCAGCAGTTCTATTTGGACAGGAGAATACGAGCAGTACTTC. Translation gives CASSSIWTGEYEQYF.

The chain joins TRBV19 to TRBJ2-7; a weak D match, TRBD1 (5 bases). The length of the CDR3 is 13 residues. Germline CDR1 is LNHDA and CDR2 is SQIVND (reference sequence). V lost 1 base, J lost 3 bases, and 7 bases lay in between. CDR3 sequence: CASSIGGSYEQYF. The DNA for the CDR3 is TGTGCCAGTAGTATAGGGGGCAGCTACGAGCAGTACTTC.

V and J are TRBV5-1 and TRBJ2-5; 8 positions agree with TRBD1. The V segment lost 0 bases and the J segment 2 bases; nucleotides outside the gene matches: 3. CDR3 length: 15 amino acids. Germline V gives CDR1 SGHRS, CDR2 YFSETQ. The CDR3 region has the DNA TGCGCCAGCAGCTTGGCGGGACAGGCACAAGAGACCCAGTACTTC. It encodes CASSLAGQAQETQYF.

The CDR3 nucleotides read TGTGCCAGCAGTTATTGGGACAGGGCCGCCTACGAGCAGTACTTC. As protein: CASSYWDRAAYEQYF. The rearrangement uses TRBV27 and TRBJ2-7; TRBD1 matches at 9 bases. The V and J ends lost 4 bases and 2 bases, in that order; junction bases with no gene match: 6. The length of the CDR3 is 15 residues. Germline CDR1 and CDR2: MNHEY and SMNVEV (reference sequence).

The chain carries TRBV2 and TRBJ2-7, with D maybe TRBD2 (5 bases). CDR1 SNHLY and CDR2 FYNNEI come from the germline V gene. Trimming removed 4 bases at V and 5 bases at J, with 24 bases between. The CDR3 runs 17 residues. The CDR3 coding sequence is TGTGCCAGCAGTGCCTTATCGTTAGCGAGAAGAGGCAACGAGCAGTACTTC. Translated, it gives CASSALSLARRGNEQYF. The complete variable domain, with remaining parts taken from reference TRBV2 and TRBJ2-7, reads EPEVTQTPSHQVTQMGQEVILRCVPISNHLYFYWYRQILGQKVEFLVSFYNNEISEKSEIFDDQFSVERPDGSNFTLKIRSTKLEDSAMYFCASSALSLARRGNEQYFGPGTRLTVT.

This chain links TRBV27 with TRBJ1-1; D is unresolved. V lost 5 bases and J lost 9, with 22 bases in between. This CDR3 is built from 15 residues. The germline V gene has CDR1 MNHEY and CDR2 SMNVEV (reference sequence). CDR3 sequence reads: CASSDNLEGTVQAFF. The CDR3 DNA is TGTGCCAGCAGTGATAACCTTGAGGGAACGGTGCAAGCTTTCTTT.

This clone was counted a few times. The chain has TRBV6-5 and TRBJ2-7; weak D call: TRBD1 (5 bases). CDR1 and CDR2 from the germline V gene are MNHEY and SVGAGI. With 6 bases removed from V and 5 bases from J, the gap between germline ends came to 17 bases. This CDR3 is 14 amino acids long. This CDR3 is CASRLSRVRDEQYF. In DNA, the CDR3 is TGTGCCAGCAGATTATCCAGGGTTCGGGACGAGCAGTACTTC.

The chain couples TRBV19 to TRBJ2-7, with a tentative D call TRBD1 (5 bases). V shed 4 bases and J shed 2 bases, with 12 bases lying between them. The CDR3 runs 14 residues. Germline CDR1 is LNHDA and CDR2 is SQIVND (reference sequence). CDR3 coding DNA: TGTGCCAGTAGTACACGACAGATTGCCTACGAGCAGTACTTC. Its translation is CASSTRQIAYEQYF.

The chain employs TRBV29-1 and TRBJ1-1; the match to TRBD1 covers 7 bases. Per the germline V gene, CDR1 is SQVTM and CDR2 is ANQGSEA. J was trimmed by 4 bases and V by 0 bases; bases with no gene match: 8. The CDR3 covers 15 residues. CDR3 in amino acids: CSVEDRGGAGTEAFF. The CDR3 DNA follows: TGCAGCGTTGAAGATCGAGGGGGCGCCGGCACTGAAGCTTTCTTT.

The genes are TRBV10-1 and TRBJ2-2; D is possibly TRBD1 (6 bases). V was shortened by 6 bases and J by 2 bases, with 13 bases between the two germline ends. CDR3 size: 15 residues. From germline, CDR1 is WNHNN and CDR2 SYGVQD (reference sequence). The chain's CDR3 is CASRIWTDNTGELFF. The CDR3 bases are TGCGCCAGCAGGATATGGACAGATAACACCGGGGAGCTGTTTTTT.

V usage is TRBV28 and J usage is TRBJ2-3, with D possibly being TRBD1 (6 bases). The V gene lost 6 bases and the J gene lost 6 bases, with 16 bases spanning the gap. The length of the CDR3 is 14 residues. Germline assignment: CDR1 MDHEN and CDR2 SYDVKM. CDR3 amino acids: CASSRDTLEDTQYF. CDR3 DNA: TGTGCCAGCAGCCGGGACACATTAGAGGATACGCAGTATTTT.

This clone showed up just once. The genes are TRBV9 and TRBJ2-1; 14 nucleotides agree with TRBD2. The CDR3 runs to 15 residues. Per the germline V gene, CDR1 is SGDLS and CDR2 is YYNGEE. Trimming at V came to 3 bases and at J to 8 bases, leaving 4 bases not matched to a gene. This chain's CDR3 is CASSEAGLAGDEQFF. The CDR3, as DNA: TGTGCCAGCAGCGAAGCGGGACTAGCGGGAGATGAGCAGTTCTTC.

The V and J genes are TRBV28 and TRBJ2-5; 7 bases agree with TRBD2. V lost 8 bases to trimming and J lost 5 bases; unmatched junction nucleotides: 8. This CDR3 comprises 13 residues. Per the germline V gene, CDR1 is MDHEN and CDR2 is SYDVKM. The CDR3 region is CASLGGGLETQYF. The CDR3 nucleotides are TGTGCCAGCCTGGGGGGAGGGCTGGAGACCCAGTACTTC.

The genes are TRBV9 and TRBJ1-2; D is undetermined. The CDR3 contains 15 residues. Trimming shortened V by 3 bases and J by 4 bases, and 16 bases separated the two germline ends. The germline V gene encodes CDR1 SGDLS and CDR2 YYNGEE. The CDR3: CASSGWTGGPYGYTF. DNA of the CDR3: TGTGCCAGCAGCGGCTGGACCGGAGGGCCCTATGGCTACACCTTC.

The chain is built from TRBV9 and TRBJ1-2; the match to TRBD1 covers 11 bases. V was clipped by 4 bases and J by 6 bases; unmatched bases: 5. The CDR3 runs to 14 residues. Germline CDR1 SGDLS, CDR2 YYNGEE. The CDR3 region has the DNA TGTGCCAGCAGCCTAGGACAGGGGGCGGATGGCTACACCTTC. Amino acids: CASSLGQGADGYTF.

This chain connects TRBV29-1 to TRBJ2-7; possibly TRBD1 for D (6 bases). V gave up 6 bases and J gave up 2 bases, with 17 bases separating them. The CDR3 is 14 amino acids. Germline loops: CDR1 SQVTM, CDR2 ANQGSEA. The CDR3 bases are TGCAGCGTGCGGGCCGGGACATGGGCCTACGAGCAGTACTTC. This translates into CSVRAGTWAYEQYF.

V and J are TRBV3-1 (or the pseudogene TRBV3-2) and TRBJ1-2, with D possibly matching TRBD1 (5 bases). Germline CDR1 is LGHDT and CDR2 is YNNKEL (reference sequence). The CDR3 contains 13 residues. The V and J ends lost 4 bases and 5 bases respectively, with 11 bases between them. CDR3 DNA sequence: TGTGCCAGCAGCCCGGGACTGTCTTATGGCTACACCTTC. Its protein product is CASSPGLSYGYTF.

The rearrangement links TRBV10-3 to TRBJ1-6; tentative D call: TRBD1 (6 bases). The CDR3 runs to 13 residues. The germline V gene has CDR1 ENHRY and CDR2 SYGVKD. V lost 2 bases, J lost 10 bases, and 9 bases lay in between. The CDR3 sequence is CAISEAGDSPLHF. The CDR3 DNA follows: TGTGCCATCAGTGAGGCAGGGGACTCACCCCTCCACTTT.

The CDR3 reads CASSELAHEQFF. The CDR3 nucleotides read TGTGCCAGCAGTGAACTGGCTCATGAGCAGTTCTTC. The V and J genes are TRBV25-1 and TRBJ2-1; D is ambiguous. CDR1 MGHDK and CDR2 SYGVNS come from the germline V gene. The CDR3 sequence is 12 residues long. Deletions cut 2 bases from V and 8 bases from J, with 7 bases between.

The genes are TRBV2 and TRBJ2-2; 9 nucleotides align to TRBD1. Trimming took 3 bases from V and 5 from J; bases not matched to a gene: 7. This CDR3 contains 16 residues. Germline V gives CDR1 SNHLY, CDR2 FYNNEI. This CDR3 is CASSDPGQGFTGELFF. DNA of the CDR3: TGTGCCAGCAGTGATCCGGGACAGGGTTTTACCGGGGAGCTGTTTTTT.